This TCR beta chain was captured in a study of identifying expanded T cells in peripheral blood. As for this clone: Its specificity is not known.

No infections or other immune events were documented during collection. In germline, CDR1 is GTSNPN, CDR2 SVGIG (reference sequence). CDR3 length equals 12 residues. Between the trimmed V and J ends, which lost 2 bases and 8 bases, there was a span of 12 bases. The table came from immunoSEQ multiplex PCR; TCRdb's copy has only in-frame clones and leaves some out. The profile shows 75,000 to 90,000 clones, about 90% of them singletons. Study-level findings and limits: Clone count variance between roughly 2-week samples rose with total template count. Differentially abundant clones: about 1.1 between replicates, just under 17 at roughly 2 weeks, over 18 at four.

This TCR came from a person aged 18 to 75 in good health. This chain joins TRBV30 and TRBJ1-1; D perhaps matches TRBD1 (6 bases). The sequenced sample consisted of blood. CDR3 loop: CAWSPAGHEAFF. The CDR3 coding sequence is TGTGCCTGGAGTCCTGCGGGACACGAAGCTTTCTTT.